These 5 T cell receptor beta chains were all obtained from the same sample, sequenced in a study of PD-L1 blockade in urothelial cancer. The protocol was immunoSEQ multiplex PCR, while the TCRdb copy is restricted to in-frame clones and leaves out a portion. The table has tens of thousands of clones, approximately 80% seen once. The source material was PBMCs, sampled around atezolizumab (anti-PD-L1) treatment. These receptors all stem from a man aged 65 to 85 with urothelial cancer.

The chain couples TRBV6-5 to TRBJ1-2; 9 bases are a match to TRBD1. The V and J ends lost 0 bases and 8 bases, in that order; junction bases with no gene match: 4. The germline CDR1 and CDR2 sequences are MNHEY and SVGAGI. This CDR3 contains 14 residues. This chain's CDR3 is CASSYSGQGWGYTF. In DNA form, the CDR3 reads TGTGCCAGCAGTTACTCGGGACAGGGTTGGGGCTACACCTTC.

The chain combines TRBV5-6 with TRBJ2-1, with D unresolved. The CDR3 is made up of 14 amino acids. The germline V gene has CDR1 SGHDT and CDR2 YYEEEE. Trimming left V 2 bases short and J 8 bases short, with 14 bases between. CDR3 sequence (DNA): TGTGCCAGCAGCTTACCCCATGAAGGAGATGAGCAGTTCTTC. Translating it yields CASSLPHEGDEQFF.

The rearrangement uses TRBV10-1 and TRBJ2-3; 11 bases fit TRBD2. CDR1 and CDR2 (germline): WNHNN, SYGVQD (reference sequence). CDR3 size: 16 residues. After removal of 6 bases from V and 2 bases from J, the junction contained 7 bases not matched to a gene. This chain's CDR3 is CASSLVTSGNTDTQYF. DNA of the CDR3: TGCGCCAGCAGCCTCGTGACTAGCGGGAACACAGATACGCAGTATTTT.

The rearrangement uses TRBV19 and TRBJ2-7; tentatively, D is TRBD1 (5 bases). Germline assignment: CDR1 LNHDA and CDR2 SQIVND (reference sequence). V was trimmed by 3 bases and J by 4 bases, leaving 10 bases between them. The CDR3 consists of 13 residues. The CDR3 reads CASSMLGRYEQYF. DNA for the CDR3: TGTGCCAGTAGTATGCTGGGGCGATACGAGCAGTACTTC. Full variable domain (rest looked up from reference TRBV19 and TRBJ2-7): DGGITQSPKYLFRKEGQNVTLSCEQNLNHDAMYWYRQDPGQGLRLIYYSQIVNDFQKGDIAEGYSVSREKKESFPLTVTSAQKNPTAFYLCASSMLGRYEQYFGPGTRLTVT.

The gene calls are TRBV5-1 and TRBJ2-7; a weak D match, TRBD1 (6 bases). Trimming pared 0 bases from V and 2 bases from J, leaving 9 bases between. Germline CDR1 SGHRS, CDR2 YFSETQ. The CDR3 consists of 14 residues. The DNA of the CDR3 is TGCGCCAGCAGCTTGGGACAGGTCGCCTACGAGCAGTACTTC. Protein product: CASSLGQVAYEQYF.